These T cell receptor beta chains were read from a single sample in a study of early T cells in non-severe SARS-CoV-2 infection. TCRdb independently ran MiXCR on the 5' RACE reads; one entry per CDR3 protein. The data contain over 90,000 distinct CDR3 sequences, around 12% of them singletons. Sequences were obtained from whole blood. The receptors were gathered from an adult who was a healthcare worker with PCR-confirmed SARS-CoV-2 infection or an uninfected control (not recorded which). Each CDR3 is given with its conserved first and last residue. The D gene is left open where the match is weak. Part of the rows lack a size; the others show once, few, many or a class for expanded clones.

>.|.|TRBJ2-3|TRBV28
CASSLKSDTQYF
TGTGCCAGCAGTTTAAAGTCAGATACGCAGTATTTT
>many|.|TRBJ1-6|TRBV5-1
CASTLKLDSPLHF
TGCGCCAGCACCCTGAAATTGGATTCACCCCTCCACTTT
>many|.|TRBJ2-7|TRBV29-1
CSVELGTYEQYF
TGCAGCGTTGAACTGGGGACGTACGAGCAGTACTTC
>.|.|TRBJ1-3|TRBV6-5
CASSYEWENTIYF
TGTGCCAGCAGTTACGAGTGGGAAAACACCATATATTTT
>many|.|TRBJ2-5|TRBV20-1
CSAREAGWETQYF
TGCAGTGCTAGAGAGGCGGGGTGGGAGACCCAGTACTTC
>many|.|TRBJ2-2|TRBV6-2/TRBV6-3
CASVVRETGELFF
TGTGCCAGCGTAGTTCGGGAAACCGGGGAGCTGTTTTTT
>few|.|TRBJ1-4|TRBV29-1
CSVLRANTGKKLFF
TGCAGCGTTTTGAGGGCCAATACGGGGAAAAAACTGTTTTTT
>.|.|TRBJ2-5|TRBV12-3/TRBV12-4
CASSSTGLQETQYF
TGTGCCAGCAGTTCTACGGGACTCCAAGAGACCCAGTACTTC
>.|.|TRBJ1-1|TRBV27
CASSLAGPNTEAFF
TGTGCCAGCAGTTTAGCAGGGCCGAACACTGAAGCTTTCTTT
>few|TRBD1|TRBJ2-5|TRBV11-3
CASSLDRGPRQRETQYF
TGTGCCAGCAGCTTAGACAGGGGGCCTCGACAACGAGAGACCCAGTACTTC
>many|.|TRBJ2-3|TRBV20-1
CSAPGRGGDTQYF
TGCAGTGCTCCCGGGAGAGGCGGAGATACGCAGTATTTT
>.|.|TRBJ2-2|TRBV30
CAWSVLRRANTGELFF
TGTGCCTGGAGTGTACTCAGGAGAGCGAACACCGGGGAGCTGTTTTTT
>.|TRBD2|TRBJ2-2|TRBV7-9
CASSSFGTSRTGELFF
TGTGCCAGCAGCTCCTTCGGGACTAGCCGCACCGGGGAGCTGTTTTTT
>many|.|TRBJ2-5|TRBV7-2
CASSPGPWEETQYF
TGTGCCAGCAGCCCCGGTCCGTGGGAAGAGACCCAGTACTTC
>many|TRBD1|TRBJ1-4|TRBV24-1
CATSDPGTGNEKLFF
TGTGCCACCAGTGATCCGGGGACAGGGAACGAAAAACTGTTTTTT
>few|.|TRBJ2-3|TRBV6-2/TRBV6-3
CASKSQSARGTDTQYF
TGTGCCAGCAAATCACAGTCTGCTCGGGGCACAGATACGCAGTATTTT
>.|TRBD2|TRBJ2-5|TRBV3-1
CASTRLAGIQETQYF
TGTGCCAGCACCAGACTAGCGGGGATACAAGAGACCCAGTACTTC
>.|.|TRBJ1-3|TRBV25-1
CASSGYGNTIYF
TGTGCCAGCAGTGGCTATGGAAACACCATATATTTT
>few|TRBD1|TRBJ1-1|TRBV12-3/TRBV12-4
CASSFGTGGVGTEAFF
TGTGCCAGCAGTTTCGGGACAGGGGGCGTGGGCACTGAAGCTTTCTTT
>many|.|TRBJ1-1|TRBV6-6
CASRGTGNTEAFF
TGTGCCAGCAGGGGTACAGGGAACACTGAAGCTTTCTTT
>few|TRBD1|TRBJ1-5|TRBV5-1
CASSPGTGSAQPQHF
TGCGCCAGCAGCCCCGGGACAGGGTCCGCTCAGCCCCAGCATTTT
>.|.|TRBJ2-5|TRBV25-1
CASRETPQEETQYF
TGTGCCAGCAGAGAAACCCCCCAAGAAGAGACCCAGTACTTC
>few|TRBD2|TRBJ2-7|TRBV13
CASSLLGLAGTSYEQYF
TGTGCCAGCAGCCTCCTTGGCCTAGCGGGGACTTCCTACGAGCAGTACTTC
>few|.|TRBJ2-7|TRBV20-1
CSAMFSHEQYF
TGCAGTGCTATGTTTTCCCACGAGCAGTACTTC
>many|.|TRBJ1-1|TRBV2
CASSEGRVAEAFF
TGTGCCAGCAGTGAGGGCAGGGTCGCTGAAGCTTTCTTT
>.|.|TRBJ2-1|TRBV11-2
CASSLGVTAYEQFF
TGTGCCAGCAGCTTAGGAGTGACGGCTTATGAGCAGTTCTTC
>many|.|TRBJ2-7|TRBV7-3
CASSLRDSHSYEQYF
TGTGCCAGCAGCTTGAGGGACTCACACTCCTACGAGCAGTACTTC
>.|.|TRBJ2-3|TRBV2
CASRPGSSGVKDTQYF
TGTGCCAGCAGGCCAGGATCGTCAGGGGTTAAGGATACGCAGTATTTT
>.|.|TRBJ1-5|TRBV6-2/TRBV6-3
CASRRGEGNQPQHF
TGTGCCAGCAGGCGGGGGGAGGGCAATCAGCCCCAGCATTTT
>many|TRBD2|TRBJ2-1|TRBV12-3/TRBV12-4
CASRTRDYTYNEQFF
TGTGCCAGCAGGACCCGGGACTATACCTACAATGAGCAGTTCTTC
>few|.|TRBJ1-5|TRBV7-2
CASSLAHGAGQPQHF
TGTGCCAGCAGCTTAGCGCACGGGGCCGGGCAGCCCCAGCATTTT
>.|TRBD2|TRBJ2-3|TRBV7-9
CASSGGAGLAGDTQYF
TGTGCCAGCTCTGGGGGCGCGGGTCTAGCGGGAGATACGCAGTATTTT
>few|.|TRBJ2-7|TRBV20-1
CSARGGLEQYF
TGCAGTGCTAGGGGAGGCCTCGAGCAGTACTTC
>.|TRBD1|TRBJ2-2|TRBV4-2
CASSQDFTGVTGELFF
TGTGCCAGCAGCCAAGATTTCACAGGGGTTACCGGGGAGCTGTTTTTT
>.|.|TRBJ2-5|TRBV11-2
CASSRQRQETQYF
TGTGCCAGCAGCCGGCAGCGCCAAGAGACCCAGTACTTC
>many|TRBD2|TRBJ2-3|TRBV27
CASSRLALAGTDTQFF
TGTGCCAGCAGTCGACTCGCACTAGCGGGGACAGATACGCAGTTTTTT
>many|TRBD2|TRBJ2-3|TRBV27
CASQLAGSTDTQYF
TGTGCCAGCCAGCTAGCGGGATCCACAGATACGCAGTATTTT
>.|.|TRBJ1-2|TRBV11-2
CASSLVQDRPINGYGYTF
TGTGCCAGCAGCTTAGTGCAGGACAGACCAATTAACGGCTATGGCTACACCTTC
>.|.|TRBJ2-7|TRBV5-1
CASSIGPGDEQYF
TGCGCCAGCAGCATCGGTCCGGGTGACGAGCAGTACTTC
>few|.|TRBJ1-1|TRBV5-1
CASSWKSMDTEAFF
TGCGCCAGCAGCTGGAAGAGCATGGACACTGAAGCTTTCTTT
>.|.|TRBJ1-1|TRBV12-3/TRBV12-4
CASSHEGRDTEAFF
TGTGCCAGCAGCCATGAGGGAAGGGACACTGAAGCTTTCTTT
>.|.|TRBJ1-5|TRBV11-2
CASSLPGTNQPQHF
TGTGCCAGCAGCTTACCCGGGACCAATCAGCCCCAGCATTTT